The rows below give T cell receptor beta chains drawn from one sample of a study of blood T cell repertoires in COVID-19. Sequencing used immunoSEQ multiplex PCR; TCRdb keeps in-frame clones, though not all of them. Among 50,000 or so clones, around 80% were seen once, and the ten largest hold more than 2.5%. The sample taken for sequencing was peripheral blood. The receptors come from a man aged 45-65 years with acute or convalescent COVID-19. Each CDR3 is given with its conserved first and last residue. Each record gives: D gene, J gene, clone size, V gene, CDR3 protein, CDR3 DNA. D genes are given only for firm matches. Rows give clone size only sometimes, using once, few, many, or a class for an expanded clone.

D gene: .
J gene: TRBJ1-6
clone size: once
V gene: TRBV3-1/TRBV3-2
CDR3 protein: CASSQGAGRDSPLHF
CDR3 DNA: TGTGCCAGCAGCCAAGGGGCAGGAAGAGATTCACCCCTCCACTTT

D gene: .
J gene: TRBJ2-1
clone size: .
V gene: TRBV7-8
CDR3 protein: CASSLPLYEQFF
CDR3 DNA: TGTGCCAGCAGCCTCCCTCTCTATGAGCAGTTCTTC

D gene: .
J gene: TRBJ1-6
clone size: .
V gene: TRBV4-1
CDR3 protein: CASRQNREGSPLHF
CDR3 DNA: TGCGCCAGCAGACAAAACAGGGAAGGTTCACCCCTCCACTTT

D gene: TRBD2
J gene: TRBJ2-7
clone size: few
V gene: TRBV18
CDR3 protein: CASSPGWGTDETSGSYEQYF
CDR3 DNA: TGTGCCAGCTCACCAGGGTGGGGGACAGACGAAACTAGCGGGAGTTACGAGCAGTACTTC

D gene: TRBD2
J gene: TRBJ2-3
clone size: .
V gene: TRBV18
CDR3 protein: CASSPAGGPDTQYF
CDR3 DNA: TGTGCCAGCTCACCAGCGGGAGGGCCAGATACGCAGTATTTT

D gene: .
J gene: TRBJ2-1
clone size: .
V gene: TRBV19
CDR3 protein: CASSPEGSYNEQFF
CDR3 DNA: TGTGCCAGTAGCCCTGAGGGCTCCTACAATGAGCAGTTCTTC

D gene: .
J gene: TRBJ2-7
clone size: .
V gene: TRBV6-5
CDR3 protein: CASTGTYEQYF
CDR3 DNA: TGTGCCAGCACGGGTACCTACGAGCAGTACTTC

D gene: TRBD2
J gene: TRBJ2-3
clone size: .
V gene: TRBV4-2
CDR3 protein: CASSQEWGTTSTDTQYF
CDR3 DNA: TGTGCCAGCAGCCAAGAATGGGGGACTACAAGCACAGATACGCAGTATTTT

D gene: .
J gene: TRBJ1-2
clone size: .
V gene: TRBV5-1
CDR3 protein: CASSPEGPSGGYTF
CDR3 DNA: TGCGCCAGCAGCCCCGAAGGACCCAGCGGGGGCTACACCTTC

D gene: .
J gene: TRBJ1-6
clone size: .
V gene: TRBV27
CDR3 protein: CASNRSGTNNSPLHF
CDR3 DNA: TGTGCCAGCAACAGATCCGGGACTAACAATTCACCCCTCCACTTT

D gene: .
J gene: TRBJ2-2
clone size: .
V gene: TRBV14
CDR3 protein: CASSQDPNQLIEKNTGELFF
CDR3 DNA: TGTGCCAGCAGCCAAGATCCAAACCAATTAATAGAGAAGAACACCGGGGAGCTGTTTTTT

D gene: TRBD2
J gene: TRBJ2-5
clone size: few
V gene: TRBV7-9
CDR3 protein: CASSLGGGETQYF
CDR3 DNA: TGTGCCAGCAGCTTAGGCGGGGGAGAGACCCAGTACTTC

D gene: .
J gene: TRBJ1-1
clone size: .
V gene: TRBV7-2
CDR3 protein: CASSRQGGTEAFF
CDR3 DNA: TGTGCCAGCAGCCGTCAAGGGGGAACTGAAGCTTTCTTT

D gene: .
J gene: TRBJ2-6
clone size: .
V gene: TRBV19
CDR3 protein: CASVADPGANVLTF
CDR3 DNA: TGTGCCAGTGTGGCGGATCCTGGGGCCAACGTCCTGACTTTC

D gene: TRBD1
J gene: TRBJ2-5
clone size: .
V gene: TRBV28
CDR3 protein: CASRLTGVKTQYF
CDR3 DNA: TGTGCCAGCAGACTCACAGGGGTGAAGACCCAGTACTTC

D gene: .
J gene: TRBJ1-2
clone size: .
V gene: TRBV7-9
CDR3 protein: CASSSTGTEGYTF
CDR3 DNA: TGTGCCAGCAGCTCAACCGGGACTGAAGGCTACACCTTC

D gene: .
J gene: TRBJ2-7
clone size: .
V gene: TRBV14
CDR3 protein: CASSHGQATYF
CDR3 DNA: TGTGCCAGCAGCCACGGACAAGCTACGTACTTC

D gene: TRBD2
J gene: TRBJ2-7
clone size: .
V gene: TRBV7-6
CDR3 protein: CASSLPREGPYEQYF
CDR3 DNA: TGTGCCAGCAGCTTACCGCGGGAGGGCCCCTACGAGCAGTACTTC

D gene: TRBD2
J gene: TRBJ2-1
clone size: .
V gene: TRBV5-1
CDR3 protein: CASSLELAGGVYNEQFF
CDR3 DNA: TGCGCCAGCAGCTTGGAGCTAGCGGGAGGGGTCTACAATGAGCAGTTCTTC

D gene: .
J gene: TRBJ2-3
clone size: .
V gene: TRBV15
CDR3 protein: CATSRDLSTDTQYF
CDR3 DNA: TGTGCCACCAGCAGAGATCTCAGCACAGATACGCAGTATTTT

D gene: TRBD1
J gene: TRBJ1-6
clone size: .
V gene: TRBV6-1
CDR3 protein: CASSVRGPERDSPLHF
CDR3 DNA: TGTGCCAGCAGTGTCAGGGGGCCGGAAAGGGATTCACCCCTCCACTTT

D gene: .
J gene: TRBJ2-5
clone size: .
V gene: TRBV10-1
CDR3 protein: CASSETGRDGETQYF
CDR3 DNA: TGCGCCAGCAGTGAGACAGGCAGGGATGGAGAGACCCAGTACTTC

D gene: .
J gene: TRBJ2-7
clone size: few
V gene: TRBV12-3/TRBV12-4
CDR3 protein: CASITYEQYF
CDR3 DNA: TGTGCCAGCATTACCTACGAGCAGTACTTC

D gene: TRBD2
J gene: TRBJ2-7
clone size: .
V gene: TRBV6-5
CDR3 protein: CASSYTSGRYEQYF
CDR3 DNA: TGTGCCAGCAGTTATACTAGCGGGAGGTACGAGCAGTACTTC

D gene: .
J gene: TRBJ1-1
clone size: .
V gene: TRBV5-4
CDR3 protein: CASSFPNQIMNTEAFF
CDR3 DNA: TGTGCCAGCAGCTTTCCCAATCAAATCATGAACACTGAAGCTTTCTTT

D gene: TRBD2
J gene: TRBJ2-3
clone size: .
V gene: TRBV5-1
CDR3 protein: CASSSGLASTDTQYF
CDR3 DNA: TGCGCCAGCAGCTCAGGACTAGCTAGCACAGATACGCAGTATTTT

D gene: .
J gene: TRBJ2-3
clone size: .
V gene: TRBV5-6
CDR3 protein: CASSSAGTDTQYF
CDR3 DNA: TGTGCCAGCAGCTCAGCGGGCACAGATACGCAGTATTTT

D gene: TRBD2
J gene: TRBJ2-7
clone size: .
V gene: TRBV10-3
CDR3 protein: CAIGGGSPSYEQYF
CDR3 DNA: TGTGCCATCGGCGGCGGGAGTCCATCCTACGAGCAGTACTTC

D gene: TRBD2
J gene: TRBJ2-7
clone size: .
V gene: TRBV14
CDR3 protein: CASSRAIGGSVYEQYF
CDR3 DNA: TGTGCCAGCAGCCGAGCTATTGGCGGGAGCGTATACGAGCAGTACTTC

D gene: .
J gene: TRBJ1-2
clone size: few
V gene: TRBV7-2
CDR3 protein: CASSPRTEYGYTF
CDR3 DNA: TGTGCCAGCAGCCCTCGGACAGAATATGGCTACACCTTC

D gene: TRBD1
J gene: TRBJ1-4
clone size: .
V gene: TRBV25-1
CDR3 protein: CASTHPGTGGLYEKLFF
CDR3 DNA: TGTGCCAGCACCCATCCCGGGACAGGGGGCTTGTATGAAAAACTGTTTTTT

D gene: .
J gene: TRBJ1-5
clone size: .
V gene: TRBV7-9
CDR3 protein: CASSLAGGDDQPQHF
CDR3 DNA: TGTGCCAGCAGCTTAGCGGGGGGAGATGATCAGCCCCAGCATTTT

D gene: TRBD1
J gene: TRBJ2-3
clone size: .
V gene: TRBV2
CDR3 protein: CASSDWARGLADTQYF
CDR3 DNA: TGTGCCAGCAGCGACTGGGCCAGGGGGCTGGCAGATACGCAGTATTTT

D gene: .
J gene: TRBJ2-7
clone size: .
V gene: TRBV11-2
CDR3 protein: CASSRLETYEQYF
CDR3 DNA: TGTGCCAGCAGCCGACTAGAGACCTACGAGCAGTACTTC

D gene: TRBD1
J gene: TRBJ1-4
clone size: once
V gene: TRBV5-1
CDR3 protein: CASSPDRKNEKLFF
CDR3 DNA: TGCGCCAGCAGCCCGGACAGGAAAAATGAAAAACTGTTTTTT

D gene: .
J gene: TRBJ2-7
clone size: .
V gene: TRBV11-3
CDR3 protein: CASSLGTQGAYEQYF
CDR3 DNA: TGTGCCAGCAGCTTAGGCACACAGGGAGCCTACGAGCAGTACTTC

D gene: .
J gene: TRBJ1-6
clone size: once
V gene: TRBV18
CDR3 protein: CASSSPLRGSRNSPLHF
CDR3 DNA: TGTGCCAGCTCATCCCCCCTTCGGGGGTCCAGGAATTCACCCCTCCACTTT

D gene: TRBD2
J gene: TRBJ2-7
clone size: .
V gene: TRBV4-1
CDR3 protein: CASSHPFSGKVAPGEQYF
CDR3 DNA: TGCGCCAGCAGTCACCCTTTTAGCGGGAAAGTAGCTCCTGGCGAGCAGTACTTC

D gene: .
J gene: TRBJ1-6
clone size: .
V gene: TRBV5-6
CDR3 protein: CASSSVGDSPLHF
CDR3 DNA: TGTGCCAGCAGCTCGGTCGGTGATTCACCCCTCCACTTT

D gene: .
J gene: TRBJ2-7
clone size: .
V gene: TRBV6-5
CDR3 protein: CASILSGDIYEQYF
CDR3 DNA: TGTGCCAGCATTCTGAGCGGGGACATTTACGAGCAGTACTTC

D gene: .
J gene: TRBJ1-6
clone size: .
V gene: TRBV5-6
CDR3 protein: CASRLRGSPLHF
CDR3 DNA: TGTGCCAGTCGACTTAGGGGTTCACCCCTCCACTTT

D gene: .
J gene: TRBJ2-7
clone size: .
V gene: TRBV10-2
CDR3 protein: CASKVTGSSYEQYF
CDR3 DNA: TGCGCCAGCAAGGTAACAGGGAGCTCCTACGAGCAGTACTTC

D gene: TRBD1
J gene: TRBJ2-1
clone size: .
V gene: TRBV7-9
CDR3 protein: CASSSEDREVREQFF
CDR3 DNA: TGTGCCAGCAGCTCAGAGGACAGGGAGGTACGGGAGCAGTTCTTC

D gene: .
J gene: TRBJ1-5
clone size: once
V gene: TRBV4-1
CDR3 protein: CASTLDISNQPQHF
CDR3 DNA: TGCGCCAGCACGTTGGACATCAGCAATCAGCCCCAGCATTTT

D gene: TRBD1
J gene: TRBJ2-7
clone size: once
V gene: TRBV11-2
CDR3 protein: CASSLGHGTGEYEQYF
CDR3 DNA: TGTGCCAGCAGCTTGGGCCATGGGACAGGGGAGTACGAGCAGTACTTC

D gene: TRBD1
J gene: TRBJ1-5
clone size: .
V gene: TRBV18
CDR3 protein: CASSPGQETYSNQPQHF
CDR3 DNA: TGTGCCAGCTCACCCGGACAGGAGACGTATAGCAATCAGCCCCAGCATTTT

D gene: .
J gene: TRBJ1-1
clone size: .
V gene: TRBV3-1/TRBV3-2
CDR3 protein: CASRGDDPTEAFF
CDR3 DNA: TGTGCCAGCAGAGGAGACGACCCCACTGAAGCTTTCTTT

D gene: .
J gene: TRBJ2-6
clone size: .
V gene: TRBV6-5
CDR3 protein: CASTSGVGANVLTF
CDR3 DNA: TGTGCCAGTACCTCGGGGGTCGGGGCCAACGTCCTGACTTTC